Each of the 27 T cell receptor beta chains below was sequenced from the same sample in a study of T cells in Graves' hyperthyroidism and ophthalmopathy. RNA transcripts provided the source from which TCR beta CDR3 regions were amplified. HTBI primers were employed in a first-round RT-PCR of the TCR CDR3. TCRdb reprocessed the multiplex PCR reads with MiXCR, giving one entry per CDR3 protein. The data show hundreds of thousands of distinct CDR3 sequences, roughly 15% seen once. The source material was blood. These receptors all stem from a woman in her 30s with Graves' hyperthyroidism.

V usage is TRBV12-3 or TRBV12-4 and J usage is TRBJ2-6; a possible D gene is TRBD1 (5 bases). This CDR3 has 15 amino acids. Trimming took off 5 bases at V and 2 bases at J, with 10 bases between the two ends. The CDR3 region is CASSEQAAGANVLTF. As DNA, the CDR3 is TGTGCCAGCAGTGAACAGGCTGCTGGGGCCAACGTCCTGACTTTC.

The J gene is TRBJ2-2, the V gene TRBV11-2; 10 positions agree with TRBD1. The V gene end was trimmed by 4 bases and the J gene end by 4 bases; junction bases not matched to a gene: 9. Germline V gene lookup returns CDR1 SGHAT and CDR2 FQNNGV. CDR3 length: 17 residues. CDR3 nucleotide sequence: TGTGCCAGCAGCTCCCGGCGCCGGGACAGGGGCACCGGGGAGCTGTTTTTT. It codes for CASSSRRRDRGTGELFF.

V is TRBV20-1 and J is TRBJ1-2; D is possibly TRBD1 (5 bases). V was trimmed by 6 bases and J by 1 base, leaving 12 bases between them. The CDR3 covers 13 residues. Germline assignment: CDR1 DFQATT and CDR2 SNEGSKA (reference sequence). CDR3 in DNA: TGCAGTGCCCCCGACAGCTTTAACTATGGCTACACCTTC. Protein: CSAPDSFNYGYTF.

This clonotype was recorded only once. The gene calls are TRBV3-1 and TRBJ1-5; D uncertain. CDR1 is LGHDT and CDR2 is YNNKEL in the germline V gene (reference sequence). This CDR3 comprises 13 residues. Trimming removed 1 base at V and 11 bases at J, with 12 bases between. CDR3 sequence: CASSQGGDGAQHF. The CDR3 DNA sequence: TGTGCCAGCAGCCAAGGTGGGGATGGGGCCCAGCATTTT.

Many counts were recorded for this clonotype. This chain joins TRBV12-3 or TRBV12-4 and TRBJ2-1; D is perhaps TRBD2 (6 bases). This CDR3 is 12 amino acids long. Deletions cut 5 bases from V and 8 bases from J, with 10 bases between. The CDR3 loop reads CASSPTRYEQFF. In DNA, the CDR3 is TGTGCCAGCAGTCCGACTAGATATGAGCAGTTCTTC.

In nucleotides, the CDR3 is TGCAGTGCTAGAGATAACGAGAACTATGGCTACACCTTC. This encodes CSARDNENYGYTF. The rearrangement links TRBV20-1 to TRBJ1-2; D call uncertain. Between the trimmed V and J ends, which lost 0 bases and 2 bases, there was a span of 7 bases. This CDR3 has 13 amino acids. Germline lookup yields CDR1 DFQATT and CDR2 SNEGSKA (reference sequence).

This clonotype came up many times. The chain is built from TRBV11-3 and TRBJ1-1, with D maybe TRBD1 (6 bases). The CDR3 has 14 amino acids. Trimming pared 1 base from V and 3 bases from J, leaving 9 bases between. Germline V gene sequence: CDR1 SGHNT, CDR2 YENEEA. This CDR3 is CASSLVTGYTEAFF. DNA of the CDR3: TGTGCCAGCAGCTTAGTAACAGGGTACACTGAAGCTTTCTTT. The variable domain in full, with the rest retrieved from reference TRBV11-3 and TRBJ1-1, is EAGVVQSPRYKIIEKKQPVAFWCNPISGHNTLYWYLQNLGQGPELLIRYENEEAVDDSQLPKDRFSAERLKGVDSTLKIQPAELGDSAVYLCASSLVTGYTEAFFGQGTRLTVV.

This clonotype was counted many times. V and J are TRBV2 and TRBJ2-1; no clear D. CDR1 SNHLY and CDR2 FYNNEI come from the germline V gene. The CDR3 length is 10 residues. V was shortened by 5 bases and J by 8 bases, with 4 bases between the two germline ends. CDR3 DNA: TGTGCCAGCAGTAGATATGAGCAGTTCTTC. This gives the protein CASSRYEQFF. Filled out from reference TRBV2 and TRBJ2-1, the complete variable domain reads EPEVTQTPSHQVTQMGQEVILRCVPISNHLYFYWYRQILGQKVEFLVSFYNNEISEKSEIFDDQFSVERPDGSNFTLKIRSTKLEDSAMYFCASSRYEQFFGPGTRLTVL.

CDR3 loop: CASSFLSSGAGELFF. The CDR3 DNA is TGCGCCAGCAGCTTCTTATCTAGCGGGGCCGGGGAGCTGTTTTTT. The chain is built from TRBV5-1 and TRBJ2-2, with 9 positions matching TRBD2. The germline gives CDR1 SGHRS, CDR2 YFSETQ. The junction had 5 bases not matched to a gene; V was cut back by 2 bases and J by 6 bases. This CDR3 is built from 15 residues. Full variable domain (remainder filled in from reference TRBV5-1 and TRBJ2-2): KAGVTQTPRYLIKTRGQQVTLSCSPISGHRSVSWYQQTPGQGLQFLFEYFSETQRNKGNFPGRFSGRQFSNSRSEMNVSTLELGDSALYLCASSFLSSGAGELFFGEGSRLTVL.

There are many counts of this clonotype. The CDR3 loop reads CASSLAGTVNQPQHF. The CDR3 DNA reads as TGTGCCAGCAGTTTAGCAGGGACAGTCAATCAGCCCCAGCATTTT. This chain uses TRBV12-3 or TRBV12-4 with TRBJ1-5; 7 bases map to TRBD1. V lost 0 bases and J lost 3; bases outside the gene matches: 2. The CDR3 is made up of 15 amino acids.

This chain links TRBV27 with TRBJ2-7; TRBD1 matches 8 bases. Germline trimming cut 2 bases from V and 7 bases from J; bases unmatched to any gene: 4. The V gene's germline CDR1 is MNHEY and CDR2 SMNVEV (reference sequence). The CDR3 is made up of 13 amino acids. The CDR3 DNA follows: TGTGCCAGCAGTTTACGACAGGGGAGAGAGCAGTACTTC. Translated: CASSLRQGREQYF.

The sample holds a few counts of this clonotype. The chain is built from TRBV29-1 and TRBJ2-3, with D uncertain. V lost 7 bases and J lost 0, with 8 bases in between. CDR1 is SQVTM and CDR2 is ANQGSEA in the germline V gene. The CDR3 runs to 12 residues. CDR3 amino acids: CSERRSTDTQYF. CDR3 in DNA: TGCAGCGAGCGCCGAAGCACAGATACGCAGTATTTT.

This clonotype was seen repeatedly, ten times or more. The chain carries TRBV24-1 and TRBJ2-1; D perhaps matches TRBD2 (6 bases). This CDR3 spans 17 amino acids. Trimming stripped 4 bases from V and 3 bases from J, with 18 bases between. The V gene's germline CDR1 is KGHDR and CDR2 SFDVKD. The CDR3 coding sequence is TGTGCCACCAGTGACCAGGAGGAGGGCCGGTTCTACAATGAGCAGTTCTTC. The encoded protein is CATSDQEEGRFYNEQFF.

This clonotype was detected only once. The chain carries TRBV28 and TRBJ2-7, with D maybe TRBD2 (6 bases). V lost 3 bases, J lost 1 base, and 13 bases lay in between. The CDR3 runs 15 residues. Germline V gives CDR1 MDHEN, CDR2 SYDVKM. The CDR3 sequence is CASSFWAGPSYEQYF. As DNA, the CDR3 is TGTGCCAGCAGTTTTTGGGCGGGACCTTCCTACGAGCAGTACTTC.

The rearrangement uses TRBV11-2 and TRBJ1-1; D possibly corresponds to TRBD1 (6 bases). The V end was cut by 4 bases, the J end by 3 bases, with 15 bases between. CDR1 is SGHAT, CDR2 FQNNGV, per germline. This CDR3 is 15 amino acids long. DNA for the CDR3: TGTGCCAGCAGCTCCCCTCAAAGGGGGGACACTGAAGCTTTCTTT. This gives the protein CASSSPQRGDTEAFF.

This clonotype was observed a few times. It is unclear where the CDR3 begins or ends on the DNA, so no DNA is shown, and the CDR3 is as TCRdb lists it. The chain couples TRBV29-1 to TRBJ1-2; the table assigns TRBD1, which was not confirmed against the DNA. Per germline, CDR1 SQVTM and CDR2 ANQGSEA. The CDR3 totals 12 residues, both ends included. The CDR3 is CSVLAQGGGYTF.

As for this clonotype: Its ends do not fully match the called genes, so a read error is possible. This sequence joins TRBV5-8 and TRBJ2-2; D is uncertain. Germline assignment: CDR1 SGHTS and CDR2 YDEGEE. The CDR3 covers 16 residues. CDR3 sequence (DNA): TGTGCCAGCAGCCCACGAACGGGTGGAAACATCGGGGAGCTGTTTTTT. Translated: CASSPRTGGNIGELFF.

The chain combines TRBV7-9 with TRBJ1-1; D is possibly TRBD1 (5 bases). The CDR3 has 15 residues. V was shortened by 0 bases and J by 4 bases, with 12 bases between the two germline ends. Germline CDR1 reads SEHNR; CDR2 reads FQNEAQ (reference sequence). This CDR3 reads CASSLAQGSITEAFF. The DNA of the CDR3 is TGTGCCAGCAGCTTAGCGCAGGGTTCAATCACTGAAGCTTTCTTT.

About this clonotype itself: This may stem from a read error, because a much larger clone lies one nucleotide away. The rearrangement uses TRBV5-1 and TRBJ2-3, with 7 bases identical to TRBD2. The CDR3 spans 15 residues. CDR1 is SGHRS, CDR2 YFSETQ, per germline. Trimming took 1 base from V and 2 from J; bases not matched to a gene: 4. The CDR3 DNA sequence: TGCGCCAGCAGCTTGATAAGCGGGGACACAGATACGCAGTATTTT. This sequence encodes CASSLISGDTDTQYF.

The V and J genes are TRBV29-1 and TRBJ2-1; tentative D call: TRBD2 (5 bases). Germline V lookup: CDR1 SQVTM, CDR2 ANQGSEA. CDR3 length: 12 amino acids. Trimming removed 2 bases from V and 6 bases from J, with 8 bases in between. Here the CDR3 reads CSVEFEGNEQFF. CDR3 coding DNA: TGCAGCGTTGAATTTGAGGGCAATGAGCAGTTCTTC.

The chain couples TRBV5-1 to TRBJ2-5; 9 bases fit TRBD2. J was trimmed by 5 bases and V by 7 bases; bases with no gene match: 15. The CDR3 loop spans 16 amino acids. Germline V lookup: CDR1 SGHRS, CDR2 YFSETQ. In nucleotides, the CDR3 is TGCGCCAGCGGGGGGTTTAGCGGGAGTGTGTTGGAGACCCAGTACTTC. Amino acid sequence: CASGGFSGSVLETQYF.

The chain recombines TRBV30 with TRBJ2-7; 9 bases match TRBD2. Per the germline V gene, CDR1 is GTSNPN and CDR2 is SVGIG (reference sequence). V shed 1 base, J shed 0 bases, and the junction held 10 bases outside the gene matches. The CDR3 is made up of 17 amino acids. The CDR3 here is CAWSAGRAGGHSYEQYF. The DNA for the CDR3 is TGTGCCTGGAGTGCCGGACGAGCGGGAGGTCACTCCTACGAGCAGTACTTC.

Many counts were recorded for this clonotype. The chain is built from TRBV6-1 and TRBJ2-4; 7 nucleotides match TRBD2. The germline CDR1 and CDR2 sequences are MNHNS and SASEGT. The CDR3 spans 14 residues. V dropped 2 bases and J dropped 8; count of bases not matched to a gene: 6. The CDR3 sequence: CASSEMTSSDIQYF. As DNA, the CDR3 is TGTGCCAGCAGTGAAATGACTAGCAGCGACATTCAGTACTTC.

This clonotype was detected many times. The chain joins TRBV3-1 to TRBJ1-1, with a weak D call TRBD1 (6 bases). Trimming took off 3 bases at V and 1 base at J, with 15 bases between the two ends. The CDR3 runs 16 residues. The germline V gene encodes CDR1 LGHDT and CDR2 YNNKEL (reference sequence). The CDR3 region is CASSHLSPTGNTEAFF. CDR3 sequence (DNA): TGTGCCAGCAGCCACCTATCCCCGACAGGGAACACTGAAGCTTTCTTT.

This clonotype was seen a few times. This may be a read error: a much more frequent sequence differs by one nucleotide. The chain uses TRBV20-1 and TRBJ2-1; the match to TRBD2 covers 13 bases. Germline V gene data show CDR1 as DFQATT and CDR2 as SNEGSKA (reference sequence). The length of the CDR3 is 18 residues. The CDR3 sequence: CSADGPITLAGGYSEQFF. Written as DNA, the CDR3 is TGCAGTGCTGACGGCCCCATAACACTAGCGGGAGGGTACAGTGAGCAGTTCTTC.

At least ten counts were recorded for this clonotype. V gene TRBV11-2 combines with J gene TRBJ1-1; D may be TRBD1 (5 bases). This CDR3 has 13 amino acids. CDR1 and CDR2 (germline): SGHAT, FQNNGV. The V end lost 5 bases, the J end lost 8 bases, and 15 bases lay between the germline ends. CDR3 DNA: TGTGCCAGCAGCCCGACAGACAATATAGAAGCTTTCTTT. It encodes CASSPTDNIEAFF.

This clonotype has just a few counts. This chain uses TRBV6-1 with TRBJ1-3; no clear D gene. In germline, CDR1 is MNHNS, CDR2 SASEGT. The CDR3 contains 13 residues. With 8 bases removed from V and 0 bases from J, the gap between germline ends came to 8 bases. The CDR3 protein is CASERDSGNTIYF. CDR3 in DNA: TGTGCCAGCGAGAGAGACTCTGGAAACACCATATATTTT.